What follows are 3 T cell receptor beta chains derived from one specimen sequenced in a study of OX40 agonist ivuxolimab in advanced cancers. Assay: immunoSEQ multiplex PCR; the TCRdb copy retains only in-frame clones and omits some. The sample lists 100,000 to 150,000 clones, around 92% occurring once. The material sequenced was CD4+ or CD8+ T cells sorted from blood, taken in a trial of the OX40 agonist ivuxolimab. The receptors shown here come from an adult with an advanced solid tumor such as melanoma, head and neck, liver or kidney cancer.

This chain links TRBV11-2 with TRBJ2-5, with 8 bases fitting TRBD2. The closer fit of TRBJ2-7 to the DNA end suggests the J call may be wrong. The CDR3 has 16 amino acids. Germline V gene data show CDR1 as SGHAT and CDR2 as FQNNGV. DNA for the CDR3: TGTGCCAGCAGCTTAGATCCCGGGACTAGGTATGCCGAGCAGTACTTC. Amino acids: CASSLDPGTRYAEQYF.

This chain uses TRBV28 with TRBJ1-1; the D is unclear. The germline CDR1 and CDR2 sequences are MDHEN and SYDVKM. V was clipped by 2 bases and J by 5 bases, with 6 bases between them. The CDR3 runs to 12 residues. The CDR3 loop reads CASSLEQTEAFF. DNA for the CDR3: TGTGCCAGCAGTTTAGAGCAGACTGAAGCTTTCTTT. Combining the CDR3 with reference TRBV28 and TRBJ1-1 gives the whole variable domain DVKVTQSSRYLVKRTGEKVFLECVQDMDHENMFWYRQDPGLGLRLIYFSYDVKMKEKGDIPEGYSVSREKKERFSLILESASTNQTSMYLCASSLEQTEAFFGQGTRLTVV.

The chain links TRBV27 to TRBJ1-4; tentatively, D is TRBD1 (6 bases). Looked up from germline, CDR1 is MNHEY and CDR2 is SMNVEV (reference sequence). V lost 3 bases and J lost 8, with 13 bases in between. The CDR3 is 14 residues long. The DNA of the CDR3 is TGTGCCAGCAGTTTGCCAGGGGTGGGGGAAAAACTGTTTTTT. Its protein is CASSLPGVGEKLFF.